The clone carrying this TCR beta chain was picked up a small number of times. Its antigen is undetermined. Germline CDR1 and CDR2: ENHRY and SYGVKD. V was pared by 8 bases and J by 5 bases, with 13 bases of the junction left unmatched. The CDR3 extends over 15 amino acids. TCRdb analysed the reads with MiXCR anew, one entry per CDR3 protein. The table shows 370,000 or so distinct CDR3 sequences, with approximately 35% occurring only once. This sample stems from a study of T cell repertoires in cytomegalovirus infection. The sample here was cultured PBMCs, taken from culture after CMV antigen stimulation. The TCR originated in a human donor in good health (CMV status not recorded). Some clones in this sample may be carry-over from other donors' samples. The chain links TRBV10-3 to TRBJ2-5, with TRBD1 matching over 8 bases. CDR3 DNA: TGTGCCATCTCCGGACAGGGAGGAGTATTGGAGACCCAGTACTTC. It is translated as CAISGQGGVLETQYF.